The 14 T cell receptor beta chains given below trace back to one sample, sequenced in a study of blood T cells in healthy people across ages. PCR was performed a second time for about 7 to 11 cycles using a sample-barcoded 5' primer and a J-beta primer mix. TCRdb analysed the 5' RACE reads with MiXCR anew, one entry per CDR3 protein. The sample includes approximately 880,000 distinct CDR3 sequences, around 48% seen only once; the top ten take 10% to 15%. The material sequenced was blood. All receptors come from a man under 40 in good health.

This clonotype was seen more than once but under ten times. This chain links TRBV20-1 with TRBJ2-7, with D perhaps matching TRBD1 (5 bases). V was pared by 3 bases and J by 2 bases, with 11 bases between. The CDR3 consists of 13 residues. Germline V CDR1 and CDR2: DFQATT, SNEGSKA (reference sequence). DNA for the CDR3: TGCAGTGCTAGGTCACCGACAGCCTACGAGCAGTACTTC. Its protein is CSARSPTAYEQYF.

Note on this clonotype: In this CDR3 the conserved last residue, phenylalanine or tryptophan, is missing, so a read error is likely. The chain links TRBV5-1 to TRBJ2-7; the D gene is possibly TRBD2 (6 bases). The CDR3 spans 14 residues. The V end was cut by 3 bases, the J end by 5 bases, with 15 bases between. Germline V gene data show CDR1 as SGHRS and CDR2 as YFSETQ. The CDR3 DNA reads TGCGCCAGCAGCTCAGGCCCCGGAGGGAACGAGCAGTACAAA. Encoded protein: CASSSGPGGNEQYK.

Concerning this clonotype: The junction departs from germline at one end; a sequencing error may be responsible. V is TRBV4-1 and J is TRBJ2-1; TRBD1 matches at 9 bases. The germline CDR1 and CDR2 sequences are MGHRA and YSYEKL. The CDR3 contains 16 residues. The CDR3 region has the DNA TGCGCCAGCAGTCGCTACCGGGACAGGGTCGACAACGAGCAGTTCTTC. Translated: CASSRYRDRVDNEQFF.

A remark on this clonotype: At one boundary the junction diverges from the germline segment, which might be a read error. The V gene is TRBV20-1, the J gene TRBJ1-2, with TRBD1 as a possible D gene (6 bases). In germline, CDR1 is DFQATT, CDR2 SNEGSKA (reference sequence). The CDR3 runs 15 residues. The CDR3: CSAREPLGGVYGYTF. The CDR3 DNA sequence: TGCAGTGCTAGAGAGCCCCTGGGGGGCGTCTATGGTTACACCTTC.

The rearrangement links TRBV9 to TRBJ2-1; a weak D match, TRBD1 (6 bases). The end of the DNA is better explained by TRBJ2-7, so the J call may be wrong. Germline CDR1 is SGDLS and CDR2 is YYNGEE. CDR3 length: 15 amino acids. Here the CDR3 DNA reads TGTGCCAGCAGCGTAGACCAGGGGTCCTACAATGAGCAGTACTTC. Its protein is CASSVDQGSYNEQYF.

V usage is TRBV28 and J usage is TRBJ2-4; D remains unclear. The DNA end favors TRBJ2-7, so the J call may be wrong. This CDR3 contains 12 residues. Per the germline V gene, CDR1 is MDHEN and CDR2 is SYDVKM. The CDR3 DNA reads TGTGCCAGCAGTTGGGGTCTGGGCGAGCAGTACTTC. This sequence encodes CASSWGLGEQYF.

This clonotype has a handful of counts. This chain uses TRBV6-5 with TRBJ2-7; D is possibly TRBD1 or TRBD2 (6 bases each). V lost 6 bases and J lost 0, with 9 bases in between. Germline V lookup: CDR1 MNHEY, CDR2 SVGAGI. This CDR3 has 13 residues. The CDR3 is CASRSGASYEQYF. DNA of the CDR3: TGTGCCAGCAGGTCGGGGGCCTCCTACGAGCAGTACTTC.

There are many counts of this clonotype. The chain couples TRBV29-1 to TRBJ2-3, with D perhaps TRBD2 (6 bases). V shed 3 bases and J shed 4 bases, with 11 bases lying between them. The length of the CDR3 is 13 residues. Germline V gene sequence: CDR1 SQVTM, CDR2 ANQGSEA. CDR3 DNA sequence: TGCAGCGTTGAGGCAGGCGGGGCAGATACGCAGTATTTT. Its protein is CSVEAGGADTQYF.

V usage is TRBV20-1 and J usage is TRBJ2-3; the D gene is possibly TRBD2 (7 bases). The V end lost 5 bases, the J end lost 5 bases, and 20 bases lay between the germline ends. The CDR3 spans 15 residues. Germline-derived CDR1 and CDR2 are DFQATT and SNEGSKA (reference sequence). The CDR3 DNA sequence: TGCAGTGCTCAAAACGGGGGGCAAAGAGGAGATACGCAGTATTTT. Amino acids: CSAQNGGQRGDTQYF.

Here the CDR3 reads CASSLGEGGNSPLHF. For the CDR3, the DNA is TGTGCCAGCAGCTTAGGCGAAGGAGGGAATTCACCCCTCCACTTT. The chain couples TRBV7-2 to TRBJ1-6; D call uncertain. Germline CDR1 and CDR2: SGHTA and FQGNSA. This CDR3 contains 15 residues. V lost 1 base, J lost 7 bases, and 11 bases lay in between.

DNA of the CDR3: TGCGCCAGCAGCTCGGACAGGGAGTCCTACAATGAGCAGTTCTTC. It translates to CASSSDRESYNEQFF. The rearrangement joins TRBV5-1 to TRBJ2-1, with 8 bases lining up with TRBD1. Germline V gene data show CDR1 as SGHRS and CDR2 as YFSETQ. The junction had 3 bases not matched to a gene; V was cut back by 3 bases and J by 1 base. The CDR3 consists of 15 residues.

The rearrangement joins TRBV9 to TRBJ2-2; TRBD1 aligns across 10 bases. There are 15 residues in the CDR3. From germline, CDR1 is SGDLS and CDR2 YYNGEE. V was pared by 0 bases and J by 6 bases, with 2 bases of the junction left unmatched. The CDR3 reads CASSVVGQGSGELFF. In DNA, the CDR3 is TGTGCCAGCAGCGTAGTGGGACAGGGGTCCGGGGAGCTGTTTTTT.

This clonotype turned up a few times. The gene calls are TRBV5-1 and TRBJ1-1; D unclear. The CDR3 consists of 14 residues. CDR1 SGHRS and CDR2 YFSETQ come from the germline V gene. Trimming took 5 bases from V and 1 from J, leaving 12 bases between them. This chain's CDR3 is CASRTDYENTEAFF. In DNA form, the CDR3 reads TGCGCCAGCAGGACGGACTACGAGAACACTGAAGCTTTCTTT.

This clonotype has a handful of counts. CDR3 in DNA: TGTGCCAGCAGTTATATCCGGGACAACTACAATGAGCAGTTCTTC. The encoded protein is CASSYIRDNYNEQFF. The chain carries TRBV12-3 or TRBV12-4 and TRBJ2-1, with D possibly being TRBD1 (6 bases). The CDR3 is 15 residues long. V gave up 4 bases and J gave up 3 bases, with 13 bases separating them.